A selection of T cell receptor beta chains follows, all from one sample in a study of cytomegalovirus exposure and HLA in healthy donors. Assay: immunoSEQ multiplex PCR; the TCRdb copy retains only in-frame clones and omits some. The sample records a few hundred thousand clones, 86% being singletons. Sequences were obtained from PBMCs. Receptor source: a woman younger than 30 in good health and CMV-seronegative. Each CDR3 is given with its conserved first and last residue. Fields, in order: D gene, V gene, J gene, clone size, CDR3 DNA, CDR3 protein. A D gene is named only where the DNA matches it firmly. The size field is filled for only some rows; it gives once, few, many or a size class.

d_call: -; v_call: TRBV27; j_call: TRBJ1-2; clone_size: few; cdr3_nt: TGTGCCAGCAGCGCGGGACCGAGCTATGGCTACACCTTC; cdr3_aa: CASSAGPSYGYTF
d_call: TRBD2; v_call: TRBV5-1; j_call: TRBJ2-7; clone_size: -; cdr3_nt: TGCGCCAGCAGCCCTAGGGAGGGCGAGCAGTACTTC; cdr3_aa: CASSPREGEQYF
d_call: TRBD2; v_call: TRBV9; j_call: TRBJ2-7; clone_size: -; cdr3_nt: TGTGCCAGCAGCCCCCCTGCGGGAGGGCCTTACGAGCAGTACTTC; cdr3_aa: CASSPPAGGPYEQYF
d_call: TRBD2; v_call: TRBV7-3; j_call: TRBJ2-1; clone_size: once; cdr3_nt: TGTGCCAGCAGCTTACTGGTAGCGGGAGTAAATGAGCAGTTCTTC; cdr3_aa: CASSLLVAGVNEQFF
d_call: -; v_call: TRBV2; j_call: TRBJ1-2; clone_size: -; cdr3_nt: TGTGCCAGCAGTGGCGGCAGCTTCGCTAACTATGGCTACACCTTC; cdr3_aa: CASSGGSFANYGYTF
d_call: TRBD1; v_call: TRBV6-4; j_call: TRBJ1-1; clone_size: -; cdr3_nt: TGTGCCAGCAGTGACCTGACAGGGGCTAAGAACACTGAAGCTTTCTTT; cdr3_aa: CASSDLTGAKNTEAFF
d_call: TRBD1; v_call: TRBV27; j_call: TRBJ2-1; clone_size: few; cdr3_nt: TGTGCCAGCAACGGAGGGACAGGGCTCTCCTACAATGAGCAGTTCTTC; cdr3_aa: CASNGGTGLSYNEQFF
d_call: TRBD2; v_call: TRBV6-5; j_call: TRBJ2-1; clone_size: once; cdr3_nt: TGTGCCAGCGCGCTAGCGGGAGGGTACAATGAGCAGTTCTTC; cdr3_aa: CASALAGGYNEQFF
d_call: -; v_call: TRBV11-2; j_call: TRBJ2-7; clone_size: -; cdr3_nt: TGTGCCAGCAGCCCCGGACTATTCGCCTACGAGCAGTACTTC; cdr3_aa: CASSPGLFAYEQYF
d_call: -; v_call: TRBV19; j_call: TRBJ2-7; clone_size: -; cdr3_nt: TGTGCCAGTAGTGCTATCCTTTCCTACGAGCAGTACTTC; cdr3_aa: CASSAILSYEQYF
d_call: -; v_call: TRBV7-2; j_call: TRBJ2-3; clone_size: -; cdr3_nt: TGTGCCAGCAGCCAACCGTTGCGGGCTTACACAGATACGCAGTATTTT; cdr3_aa: CASSQPLRAYTDTQYF
d_call: TRBD1; v_call: TRBV2; j_call: TRBJ2-1; clone_size: once; cdr3_nt: TGTGCCAGCATCCCGAGCCGGGACAGTGAGCAGTTCTTC; cdr3_aa: CASIPSRDSEQFF
d_call: -; v_call: TRBV18; j_call: TRBJ2-4; clone_size: -; cdr3_nt: TGTGCCAGCTCACCCGCACTGCTGGGGAAGGGAGGCAAAAACATTCAGTACTTC; cdr3_aa: CASSPALLGKGGKNIQYF
d_call: TRBD1; v_call: TRBV18; j_call: TRBJ1-1; clone_size: -; cdr3_nt: TGTGCCAGCTCGCAACAACAGGGGGCAGACACTGAAGCTTTCTTT; cdr3_aa: CASSQQQGADTEAFF
d_call: TRBD1; v_call: TRBV29-1; j_call: TRBJ2-3; clone_size: -; cdr3_nt: TGCAGCGTTGAAACAGGGGGTGTTATTAGCACAGATACGCAGTATTTT; cdr3_aa: CSVETGGVISTDTQYF
d_call: -; v_call: TRBV27; j_call: TRBJ1-5; clone_size: -; cdr3_nt: TGTGCCAGCAGTTTATCGCGGGGCAATCAGCCCCAGCATTTT; cdr3_aa: CASSLSRGNQPQHF
d_call: TRBD1; v_call: TRBV29-1; j_call: TRBJ2-7; clone_size: -; cdr3_nt: TGCAGCGTTGAAGAAGGGACAGGCGATCAACAGCTCTACGAGCAGTACTTC; cdr3_aa: CSVEEGTGDQQLYEQYF
d_call: -; v_call: TRBV2; j_call: TRBJ2-7; clone_size: -; cdr3_nt: TGTGCCAGCAGCCTTTTGAACAGGTTTGACGAGCAGTACTTC; cdr3_aa: CASSLLNRFDEQYF
d_call: TRBD2; v_call: TRBV7-8; j_call: TRBJ2-7; clone_size: -; cdr3_nt: TGTGCCAGCAGCTTATTATTGACTAGCGGGAATTACGAGCAGTACTTC; cdr3_aa: CASSLLLTSGNYEQYF
d_call: -; v_call: TRBV7-9; j_call: TRBJ2-7; clone_size: -; cdr3_nt: TGTGCCAGCACCTTATTGAGGACACACTCCTACGAGCAGTACTTC; cdr3_aa: CASTLLRTHSYEQYF
d_call: TRBD1; v_call: TRBV29-1; j_call: TRBJ2-2; clone_size: -; cdr3_nt: TGCAGCGTTGGAGGGGGCGACACCGGGGAGCTGTTTTTT; cdr3_aa: CSVGGGDTGELFF
d_call: -; v_call: TRBV6-6; j_call: TRBJ1-1; clone_size: -; cdr3_nt: TGTGCCAGCAGTTATTCCGACAGTTATGGTGAAGCTTTCTTT; cdr3_aa: CASSYSDSYGEAFF
d_call: -; v_call: TRBV5-1; j_call: TRBJ1-1; clone_size: -; cdr3_nt: TGCGCCAGCAGCCCCGCCGGGGGTATGAACACTGAAGCTTTCTTT; cdr3_aa: CASSPAGGMNTEAFF
d_call: TRBD2; v_call: TRBV6-6; j_call: TRBJ2-1; clone_size: -; cdr3_nt: TGTGCCAGCAGATCTCGACTAGCGGGGGATGCGAATGAGCAGTTCTTC; cdr3_aa: CASRSRLAGDANEQFF
d_call: TRBD2; v_call: TRBV4-1; j_call: TRBJ2-7; clone_size: -; cdr3_nt: TGCGCCAGCAGCCAAGTAGCGGGTGACCCCTACGAGCAGTACTTC; cdr3_aa: CASSQVAGDPYEQYF
d_call: TRBD2; v_call: TRBV27; j_call: TRBJ2-3; clone_size: -; cdr3_nt: TGTGCCAGCAGTACCCTAGCGGGGGGGCTGACAGATACGCAGTATTTT; cdr3_aa: CASSTLAGGLTDTQYF
d_call: TRBD1; v_call: TRBV5-1; j_call: TRBJ2-2; clone_size: -; cdr3_nt: TGCGCCAGCAGCTTGGGCGACAGGGGAAGGACCGGGGAGCTGTTTTTT; cdr3_aa: CASSLGDRGRTGELFF
d_call: -; v_call: TRBV27; j_call: TRBJ1-1; clone_size: -; cdr3_nt: TGTGCCAGCAGTCTCTATGACACGAACACTGAAGCTTTCTTT; cdr3_aa: CASSLYDTNTEAFF
d_call: -; v_call: TRBV10-3; j_call: TRBJ2-1; clone_size: -; cdr3_nt: TGTGCCATCAGTGAGCTGCGGGAAACCTACAATGAGCAGTTCTTC; cdr3_aa: CAISELRETYNEQFF
d_call: TRBD1; v_call: TRBV14; j_call: TRBJ2-1; clone_size: -; cdr3_nt: TGTGCCAGCAGCCTACAGGGGTTGGGCAATGAGCAGTTCTTC; cdr3_aa: CASSLQGLGNEQFF
d_call: TRBD2; v_call: TRBV28; j_call: TRBJ2-3; clone_size: -; cdr3_nt: TGTGCCAGCAGTTCCTACTATGCGGGAGTGGTTAATGGGGGCACAGATACGCAGTATTTT; cdr3_aa: CASSSYYAGVVNGGTDTQYF
d_call: -; v_call: TRBV7-9; j_call: TRBJ1-4; clone_size: -; cdr3_nt: TGTGCCAGCAGTCCAAGCAGGGATCCCGCGGGGAAACTGTTTTTT; cdr3_aa: CASSPSRDPAGKLFF
d_call: TRBD1; v_call: TRBV18; j_call: TRBJ1-2; clone_size: -; cdr3_nt: TGTGCCAGCTCACCATCCGGGACAGGGCAATTCTATGGCTACACCTTC; cdr3_aa: CASSPSGTGQFYGYTF
d_call: -; v_call: TRBV30; j_call: TRBJ2-7; clone_size: -; cdr3_nt: TGTGCCTGGTTAGATACCTACGAGCAGTACTTC; cdr3_aa: CAWLDTYEQYF
d_call: TRBD2; v_call: TRBV6-5; j_call: TRBJ2-7; clone_size: -; cdr3_nt: TGTGCCAGCAGTTACGCGTCTAGGAGCGGGGGGGCGCAGTACTTC; cdr3_aa: CASSYASRSGGAQYF
d_call: -; v_call: TRBV14; j_call: TRBJ1-1; clone_size: -; cdr3_nt: TGTGCCAGCAGCCAATTGGATGGGCAAATCCCCCGAAGGAATACTGAAGCTTTCTTT; cdr3_aa: CASSQLDGQIPRRNTEAFF
d_call: -; v_call: TRBV9; j_call: TRBJ2-5; clone_size: -; cdr3_nt: TGTGCCAGCAGCGTAGGAAGCGGACAAGAGACCCAGTACTTC; cdr3_aa: CASSVGSGQETQYF
d_call: TRBD1; v_call: TRBV28; j_call: TRBJ1-5; clone_size: -; cdr3_nt: TGTGCCAGCAGTGCCGCAGGGGGCCCCGTTAGCAATCAGCCCCAGCATTTT; cdr3_aa: CASSAAGGPVSNQPQHF
d_call: -; v_call: TRBV28; j_call: TRBJ1-1; clone_size: -; cdr3_nt: TGTGCCAGCAGTCTAACCGGGGAGGCTGAAGCTTTCTTT; cdr3_aa: CASSLTGEAEAFF
d_call: TRBD1; v_call: TRBV5-1; j_call: TRBJ1-2; clone_size: -; cdr3_nt: TGCGCCAGCAGCTTGGTGGGACAGACCTATGGCTACACCTTC; cdr3_aa: CASSLVGQTYGYTF
d_call: -; v_call: TRBV5-1; j_call: TRBJ1-3; clone_size: -; cdr3_nt: TGCGCCAGCAGCTTGGCGAAACAGGGCACCTCTGGAAACACCATATATTTT; cdr3_aa: CASSLAKQGTSGNTIYF
d_call: TRBD2; v_call: TRBV9; j_call: TRBJ2-5; clone_size: -; cdr3_nt: TGTGCCAGCAGCGCCGGGACTAGCGGCTACCAAGAGACCCAGTACTTC; cdr3_aa: CASSAGTSGYQETQYF
d_call: -; v_call: TRBV27; j_call: TRBJ2-7; clone_size: -; cdr3_nt: TGTGCCAGCAGTTTGACCGGGTTTAGTTCCTACGAGCAGTACTTC; cdr3_aa: CASSLTGFSSYEQYF
d_call: TRBD1; v_call: TRBV28; j_call: TRBJ2-3; clone_size: -; cdr3_nt: TGTGCCAGCAGTTCCCCCGGGACAGGGTCCGCAGATACGCAGTATTTT; cdr3_aa: CASSSPGTGSADTQYF
d_call: -; v_call: TRBV5-1; j_call: TRBJ1-3; clone_size: -; cdr3_nt: TGCGCCAGCAGCTTGGCACCCGGTTCTGGAAACACCATATATTTT; cdr3_aa: CASSLAPGSGNTIYF
d_call: TRBD1; v_call: TRBV14; j_call: TRBJ2-2; clone_size: once; cdr3_nt: TGTGCCAGCAGCCTACAGGGGGCGCCGCGGACCGGGGAGCTGTTTTTT; cdr3_aa: CASSLQGAPRTGELFF
d_call: -; v_call: TRBV6-1; j_call: TRBJ2-2; clone_size: -; cdr3_nt: TGTGCCAGCAGTGTTGGCCCATTAAGGAACACCGGGGAGCTGTTTTTT; cdr3_aa: CASSVGPLRNTGELFF
d_call: TRBD1; v_call: TRBV30; j_call: TRBJ1-2; clone_size: -; cdr3_nt: TGTGCCTGGAGTGTTCTGGACAGGGGGCTTGGCTACACCTTC; cdr3_aa: CAWSVLDRGLGYTF
d_call: TRBD1; v_call: TRBV18; j_call: TRBJ1-2; clone_size: -; cdr3_nt: TGTGCCAGCTCACCCGGACAGGGGGACCGAACTAACTATGGCTACACCTTC; cdr3_aa: CASSPGQGDRTNYGYTF
d_call: TRBD2; v_call: TRBV27; j_call: TRBJ2-1; clone_size: few; cdr3_nt: TGTGCCAGCAGGCTGGGACTAGGCGATTACAATGAGCAGTTCTTC; cdr3_aa: CASRLGLGDYNEQFF
d_call: TRBD2; v_call: TRBV7-2; j_call: TRBJ2-7; clone_size: -; cdr3_nt: TGTGCCAGCAGCCTCACTAGCGGGAGGGAAATTTACGAGCAGTACTTC; cdr3_aa: CASSLTSGREIYEQYF
d_call: TRBD1; v_call: TRBV19; j_call: TRBJ2-7; clone_size: -; cdr3_nt: TGTGCCAGTAGTTTTGGACAGGCCTACGAGCAGTACTTC; cdr3_aa: CASSFGQAYEQYF
d_call: -; v_call: TRBV21-1; j_call: TRBJ1-1; clone_size: once; cdr3_nt: TGTGCCAGCAGCGAGGGAACAGCGAACACTGAAGCTTTCTTT; cdr3_aa: CASSEGTANTEAFF